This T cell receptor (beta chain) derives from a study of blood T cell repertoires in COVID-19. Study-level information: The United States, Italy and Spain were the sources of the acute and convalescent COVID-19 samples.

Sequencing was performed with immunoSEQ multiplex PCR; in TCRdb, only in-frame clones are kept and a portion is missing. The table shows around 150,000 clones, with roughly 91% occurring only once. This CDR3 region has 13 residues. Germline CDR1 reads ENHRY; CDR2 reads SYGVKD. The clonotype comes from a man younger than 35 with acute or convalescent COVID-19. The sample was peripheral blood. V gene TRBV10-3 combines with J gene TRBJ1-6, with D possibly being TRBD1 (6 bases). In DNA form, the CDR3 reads TGTGCAACAGGGAGCTCCTATAATTCACCCCTCCACTTT. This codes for CATGSSYNSPLHF.